At least ten counts were recorded for the clone carrying this TCR beta chain. Its antigen is as yet unknown. TCRdb analysed the RT-PCR reads with MiXCR anew, one entry per CDR3 protein. Here the sample spans roughly 170,000 distinct CDR3 sequences, about 10% being singletons. Germline V gives CDR1 SNHLY, CDR2 FYNNEI. The V and J ends lost 4 bases and 6 bases, in that order; junction bases with no gene match: 3. This CDR3 is built from 12 residues. This specimen comes from a study of response to subunit inactivated influenza vaccine. Study results and limitations: Authors suggested that a seasonal influenza vaccination recruits few new T cells each time.

This chain uses TRBV2 with TRBJ2-7, with TRBD1 matching over 7 bases. Sequencing was performed on non-naive T cells sorted from PBMCs, taken on the day of vaccination. This clonotype originated in a man aged 50-59 years who received an inactivated influenza vaccine. The chain's CDR3 is CASSVDRREQYF. The CDR3 DNA follows: TGTGCCAGCAGTGTGGACAGGCGCGAGCAGTACTTC. Filled out from reference TRBV2 and TRBJ2-7, the complete variable domain reads EPEVTQTPSHQVTQMGQEVILRCVPISNHLYFYWYRQILGQKVEFLVSFYNNEISEKSEIFDDQFSVERPDGSNFTLKIRSTKLEDSAMYFCASSVDRREQYFGPGTRLTVT.